This T cell receptor (beta chain) was found in a study of CD8 T cells in ankylosing spondylitis. Study-wide findings and caveats: Under 10 highly homologous variants formed a TCR beta motif that appeared characteristic of ankylosing spondylitis blood. Previous work reported some of these motif variants in the synovial fluid and blood of reactive arthritis. Reportedly, matched ankylosing spondylitis synovial fluid was significantly enriched for disease-linked clones.

The sample holds a few counts of this clonotype. The target antigen is unknown. Construction of TCR beta libraries was performed using quantitative 5'-RACE with molecular barcodes. TCRdb re-derived calls from the 5' RACE reads in MiXCR, one entry per CDR3 protein. Of approximately 540,000 distinct CDR3 sequences detected, roughly 13% appear once; the ten largest clones hold approximately 6.3%. This clonotype originated in a male donor with ankylosing spondylitis. Sequencing input: blood, either unsorted or a sorted T cell fraction (not recorded which).

CDR3 coding DNA: TGCGCCAGCAGCTTGGCAGCAAGCATGAACACTGAAGCTTTCTTT. Its translation: CASSLAASMNTEAFF. The chain carries TRBV5-1 and TRBJ1-1; no definite D call. Per the germline V gene, CDR1 is SGHRS and CDR2 is YFSETQ. The CDR3 contains 15 residues. V dropped 0 bases and J dropped 0 bases, with 9 bases sitting between them.